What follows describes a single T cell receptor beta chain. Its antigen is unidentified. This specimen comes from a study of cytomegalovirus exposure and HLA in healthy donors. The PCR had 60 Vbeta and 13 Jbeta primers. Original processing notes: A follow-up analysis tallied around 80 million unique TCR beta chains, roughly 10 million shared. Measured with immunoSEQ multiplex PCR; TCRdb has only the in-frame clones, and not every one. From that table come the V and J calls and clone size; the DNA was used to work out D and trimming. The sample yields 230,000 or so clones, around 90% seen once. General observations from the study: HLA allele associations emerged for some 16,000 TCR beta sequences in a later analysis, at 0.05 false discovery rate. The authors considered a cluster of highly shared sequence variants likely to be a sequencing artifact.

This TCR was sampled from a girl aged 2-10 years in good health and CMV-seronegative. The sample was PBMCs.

CDR3 in amino acids: CSAGQGLTAHGYTF. The CDR3 DNA is TGCAGCGCGGGACAGGGCCTAACCGCACATGGCTACACCTTC. The genes are TRBV29-1 and TRBJ1-2; 9 bases map to TRBD1. CDR3 length: 14 residues. V lost 7 bases, J lost 6 bases, and 12 bases stayed unmatched. The V gene's germline CDR1 is SQVTM and CDR2 ANQGSEA.